This TCR beta chain was obtained from a study of T cells in Graves' hyperthyroidism and ophthalmopathy. It was RNA transcripts that yielded the amplified TCR beta CDR3 regions. During a first-round RT-PCR of the TCR CDR3, the HTBI primer set was used. TCRdb reanalysed the multiplex PCR reads using MiXCR and keeps one entry per CDR3 protein. The table has some 510,000 distinct CDR3 sequences, roughly 20% seen once; the top ten hold more than 25%. No ophthalmopathy progression within 18 months constituted stable Graves' hyperthyroidism. The hyperthyroidism patients had all been newly diagnosed, and their disease duration was under 2 months. Their ages ranged from 18 to 65 years. Orbital computed tomography and thyroid ultrasound, together with serum TRAb and thyroxine and clinical symptoms, were used for diagnoses. PBMCs stemmed from 10 ml fresh peripheral blood. In its sample, this clonotype was seen many times.

The specimen sequenced was blood. This TCR was sampled from a man between 18 and 29 years old with Graves' hyperthyroidism.

The CDR3, as DNA: TGTGCCAGCAGCTCCTCCTCTAGGGCTGGGGAGACCCAGTACTTC. Translated: CASSSSSRAGETQYF. The rearrangement joins TRBV28 to TRBJ2-5; D is ambiguous. From germline, CDR1 is MDHEN and CDR2 SYDVKM. This CDR3 region has 15 residues. V dropped 6 bases and J dropped 5 bases, with 19 bases sitting between them.